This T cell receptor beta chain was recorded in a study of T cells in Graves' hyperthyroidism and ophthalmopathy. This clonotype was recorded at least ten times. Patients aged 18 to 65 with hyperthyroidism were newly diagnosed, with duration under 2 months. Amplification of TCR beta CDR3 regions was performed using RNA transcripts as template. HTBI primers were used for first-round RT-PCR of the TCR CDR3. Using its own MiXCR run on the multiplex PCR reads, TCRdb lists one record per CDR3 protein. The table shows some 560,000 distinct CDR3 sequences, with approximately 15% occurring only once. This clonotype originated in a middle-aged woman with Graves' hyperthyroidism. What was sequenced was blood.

The CDR3 nucleotides read TGTGCCAGCAGTACCGACAGGGCCTATGGCTACACCTTC. This translates into CASSTDRAYGYTF. This chain links TRBV12-3 or TRBV12-4 with TRBJ1-2; 7 bases agree with TRBD1. V shed 5 bases, J shed 4 bases, and the junction held 4 bases outside the gene matches. The CDR3 has 13 residues.